This passage covers 19 T cell receptor beta chains from one sample sequenced in a study of blood T cell repertoires in COVID-19. Sequencing was performed with immunoSEQ multiplex PCR; in TCRdb, only in-frame clones are kept and a portion is missing. The sample carries fewer than 350,000 clones, approximately 88% recorded once. Sequenced material: PBMCs or T cells enriched from blood (not recorded which). These receptor sequences come from a middle-aged woman who had recovered from COVID-19.

CDR3 loop: CASSSSGAGTVATNEKLFF. CDR3 sequence (DNA): TGCGCCAGCAGCTCGTCGGGGGCCGGGACAGTCGCAACTAATGAAAAACTGTTTTTT. This chain joins TRBV5-1 and TRBJ1-4; TRBD1 aligns across 7 bases. In germline, CDR1 is SGHRS, CDR2 YFSETQ. This CDR3 region has 19 residues. Trimming took 3 bases from V and 0 from J; bases not matched to a gene: 14.

The chain joins TRBV5-6 to TRBJ2-5; 7 bases fit TRBD1. The CDR3 has 15 residues. Germline CDR1 and CDR2: SGHDT and YYEEEE. Losses at the gene ends were 3 bases for V and 4 bases for J; bases not matched to a gene: 9. DNA of the CDR3: TGTGCCAGCAGCTCCCTTGAGGGGGCGAGAGAGACCCAGTACTTC. It encodes CASSSLEGARETQYF.

This clone was detected only a few times. This rearrangement joins TRBV7-6 to TRBJ1-2, with 10 bases aligning to TRBD1. Germline V CDR1 and CDR2: SGHVS, FNYEAQ. Trimming removed 2 bases from V and 8 bases from J; junction bases left unmatched: 14. The CDR3 is 17 amino acids. CDR3 in DNA: TGTGCCAGCAGCTTAACTTATGGACAGGGGGATTCGCGGGGCTACACCTTC. Translation: CASSLTYGQGDSRGYTF.

This clone was found a few times. The V gene is TRBV19, the J gene TRBJ1-1, with unresolved D. Trimming pared 0 bases from V and 5 bases from J, leaving 22 bases between. The germline CDR1 and CDR2 sequences are LNHDA and SQIVND (reference sequence). The CDR3 contains 18 residues. The CDR3 sequence: CASSIDIFLGRSGTEAFF. The CDR3 DNA is TGTGCCAGTAGTATAGATATTTTTCTGGGCAGATCTGGAACTGAAGCTTTCTTT.

The V call is TRBV2, the J call TRBJ1-2; TRBD1 agrees at 8 bases. CDR1 SNHLY and CDR2 FYNNEI come from the germline V gene. J lost 5 bases, V lost 8 bases, and 7 bases had no gene match. This CDR3 region has 13 residues. CDR3 region: CASSQGARYGYTF. The CDR3 DNA follows: TGTGCCAGCTCGCAGGGGGCGCGGTATGGCTACACCTTC.

The genes are TRBV7-9 and TRBJ2-3, with D possibly being TRBD2 (5 bases). The length of the CDR3 is 11 residues. Deletions cut 11 bases from V and 6 bases from J, with 12 bases between. The germline CDR1 and CDR2 sequences are SEHNR and FQNEAQ (reference sequence). Here the CDR3 reads CADRRGDTQYF. The CDR3 bases are TGTGCCGACCGTCGCGGGGATACGCAGTATTTT.

The rearrangement uses TRBV30 and TRBJ1-3; no firm D call. Trimming removed 1 base from V and 0 bases from J, with 10 bases in between. Germline V lookup: CDR1 GTSNPN, CDR2 SVGIG (reference sequence). The CDR3 covers 15 residues. DNA of the CDR3: TGTGCCTGGAGTGCCTCGCTAGTCTCTGGAAACACCATATATTTT. This translates into CAWSASLVSGNTIYF.

The chain recombines TRBV3-1 (or the pseudogene TRBV3-2) with TRBJ1-6, with 9 nucleotides matching TRBD1. V lost 5 bases, J lost 2 bases, and 7 bases stayed unmatched. Germline V gene sequence: CDR1 LGHDT, CDR2 YNNKEL (reference sequence). The CDR3 loop spans 17 amino acids. DNA of the CDR3: TGTGCCAGCAGCTCACAGGGGGCGCGGCCCTATAATTCACCCCTCCACTTT. It yields the protein CASSSQGARPYNSPLHF.

The chain uses TRBV6-2 or TRBV6-3 and TRBJ2-1; D not certain. Germline CDR1 and CDR2: MNHEY and SVGEGT. V was clipped by 0 bases and J by 5 bases, with 11 bases between them. The CDR3 consists of 15 residues. The CDR3 here is CASSYSRPRNNEQFF. The CDR3 nucleotides read TGTGCCAGCAGTTACTCGAGGCCTAGAAACAATGAGCAGTTCTTC.

The chain carries TRBV19 and TRBJ1-2, with a tentative D call TRBD1 (5 bases). CDR3 length: 15 amino acids. CDR1 is LNHDA and CDR2 is SQIVND in the germline V gene (reference sequence). Deletions cut 7 bases from V and 2 bases from J, with 17 bases between. The CDR3 sequence: CASTTEGRSNYGYTF. The CDR3 DNA sequence: TGTGCCAGTACAACCGAGGGGAGGTCGAACTATGGCTACACCTTC.

The chain is built from TRBV19 and TRBJ2-2, with TRBD1 matching 8 bases. CDR3 length: 17 amino acids. Germline V CDR1 and CDR2: LNHDA, SQIVND (reference sequence). V dropped 6 bases and J dropped 2; count of bases not matched to a gene: 11. CDR3 sequence: CASSRGTGGANTGELFF. Written as DNA, the CDR3 is TGTGCCAGTAGCCGCGGGACAGGCGGAGCAAACACCGGGGAGCTGTTTTTT.

The rearrangement joins TRBV2 to TRBJ1-4, with D maybe TRBD1 (6 bases). This CDR3 comprises 13 residues. V lost 6 bases to trimming and J lost 5 bases, with 10 bases between them. Per germline, CDR1 SNHLY and CDR2 FYNNEI. The CDR3 protein is CASRTGFNEKLFF. CDR3 coding DNA: TGTGCCAGCAGAACAGGGTTCAATGAAAAACTGTTTTTT.

The chain uses TRBV18 and TRBJ1-5; D may be TRBD1 (6 bases). V was pared by 5 bases and J by 2 bases, with 13 bases between. The CDR3 extends over 15 amino acids. CDR1 is KGHSH and CDR2 is LQKENI in the germline V gene. The CDR3 nucleotides read TGTGCCAGCTCAACCTCTGCAGGGGGCAATCAGCCCCAGCATTTT. Amino acid sequence: CASSTSAGGNQPQHF.

The count of this clone is one. DNA of the CDR3: TGTGCCAGCAGCTTGGACGGGGGATCATACAATGAGCAGTTCTTC. As protein: CASSLDGGSYNEQFF. This chain connects TRBV5-4 to TRBJ2-1; D may be TRBD2 (6 bases). The CDR3 length is 15 residues. CDR1 is SGHNT and CDR2 is YYREEE in the germline V gene (reference sequence). V lost 0 bases and J lost 4, with 11 bases in between.

V and J are TRBV5-1 and TRBJ2-7, with D possibly being TRBD2 (5 bases). Trimming cost V 4 bases and J 5 bases, with 19 bases left between them. Germline V gene sequence: CDR1 SGHRS, CDR2 YFSETQ. This CDR3 has 15 amino acids. The DNA for the CDR3 is TGCGCCAGCAGCGCCGGGGAAGGCTCCCACCACGAGCAGTACTTC. This encodes CASSAGEGSHHEQYF.

The chain employs TRBV7-9 and TRBJ2-4, with TRBD2 identical over 9 bases. CDR1 is SEHNR and CDR2 is FQNEAQ in the germline V gene (reference sequence). The CDR3 covers 12 residues. The V gene end was trimmed by 4 bases and the J gene end by 14 bases; junction bases not matched to a gene: 6. CDR3 sequence: CASSSGGGAKYF. In nucleotides, the CDR3 is TGTGCCAGCAGCTCGGGCGGGGGGGCCAAGTACTTC.

The J gene is TRBJ1-1, the V gene TRBV29-1; TRBD1 might be the D (5 bases). Germline V lookup: CDR1 SQVTM, CDR2 ANQGSEA. CDR3 length: 15 amino acids. The V and J ends lost 4 bases and 5 bases respectively, with 20 bases between them. The CDR3 reads CSVVVPGGTGTEAFF. CDR3 nucleotide sequence: TGCAGCGTTGTTGTTCCGGGGGGGACGGGGACTGAAGCTTTCTTT. The full variable domain, rest sourced from reference TRBV29-1 and TRBJ1-1, is SAVISQKPSRDICQRGTSLTIQCQVDSQVTMMFWYRQQPGQSLTLIATANQGSEATYESGFVIDKFPISRPNLTFSTLTVSNMSPEDSSIYLCSVVVPGGTGTEAFFGQGTRLTVV.

The J gene is TRBJ2-1, the V gene TRBV6-1; no clear D. V was shortened by 1 base and J by 3 bases, with 7 bases between the two germline ends. The CDR3 contains 14 residues. Germline values: CDR1 MNHNS, CDR2 SASEGT. The CDR3 spells CASSEVVSYNEQFF. The CDR3 DNA sequence: TGTGCCAGCAGTGAAGTTGTGAGCTACAATGAGCAGTTCTTC.

The chain is built from TRBV5-1 and TRBJ1-1; 7 bases align to TRBD1. Germline V gene lookup returns CDR1 SGHRS and CDR2 YFSETQ. Unmatched junction bases numbered 2, after V lost 3 bases and J lost 3 bases. The CDR3 extends over 13 amino acids. The CDR3 protein is CASSSTGDTEAFF. DNA of the CDR3: TGCGCCAGCAGCTCCACAGGGGACACTGAAGCTTTCTTT.